This T cell receptor (beta chain) was documented in a study of chronic HIV infection and antiretroviral therapy. This clonotype was observed a handful of times. Each CDR3 protein is one row after TCRdb ran MiXCR on the 5' RACE reads. The sample carries 40,000 to 60,000 distinct CDR3 sequences, about 19% recorded once. Looked up from germline, CDR1 is MGHRA and CDR2 is YSYEKL. CDR3 length: 16 residues. Between the trimmed V and J ends, which lost 3 bases and 0 bases, there was a span of 12 bases. The specimen sequenced was peripheral blood. This sequence joins TRBV4-1 and TRBJ1-3; D is possibly TRBD1 (6 bases). The clonotype comes from an adult who had HIV and had not received antiretroviral therapy, or was an uninfected healthy control (not recorded which). For the CDR3, the DNA is TGCGCCAGCAGCCAGGAGGGACACGGCTCTGGAAACACCATATATTTT. Its protein product is CASSQEGHGSGNTIYF.